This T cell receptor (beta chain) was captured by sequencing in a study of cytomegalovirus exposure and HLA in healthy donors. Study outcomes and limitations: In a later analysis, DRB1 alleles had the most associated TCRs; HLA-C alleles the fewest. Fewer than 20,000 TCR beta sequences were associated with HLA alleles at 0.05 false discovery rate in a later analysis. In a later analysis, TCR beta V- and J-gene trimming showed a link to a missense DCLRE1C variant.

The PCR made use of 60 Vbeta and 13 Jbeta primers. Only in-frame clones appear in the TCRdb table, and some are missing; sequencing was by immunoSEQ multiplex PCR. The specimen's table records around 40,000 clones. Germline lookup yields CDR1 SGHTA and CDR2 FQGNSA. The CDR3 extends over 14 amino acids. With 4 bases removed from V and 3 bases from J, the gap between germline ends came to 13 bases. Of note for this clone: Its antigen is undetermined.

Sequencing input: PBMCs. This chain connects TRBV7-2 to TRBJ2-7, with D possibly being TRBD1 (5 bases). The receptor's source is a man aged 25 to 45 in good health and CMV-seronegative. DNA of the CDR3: TGTGCCAGCAGCTCACGCAGAGACAGCTACGAGCAGTACTTC. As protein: CASSSRRDSYEQYF.